This T cell receptor beta chain was identified in a study of cytomegalovirus exposure and HLA in healthy donors. On the study more broadly: Caucasian-associated ancestry cluster membership applied to just over 80% of nearly 400 genotyped donors.

The CDR3 loop spans 15 amino acids. Germline CDR1 KGHSH, CDR2 LQKENI. V was trimmed by 1 base and J by 6 bases, leaving 16 bases between them. The study's findings and limits: Most observed TCR sequences were rare, whereas some public TCRs were detected in many donors. The listing of fewer than 200 TCR beta chains classed them as cytomegalovirus-associated. Reportedly, a later analysis found an Asian-associated ancestry cluster had fewer N-insertions than the roughly 630-donor mean.

This clone was found once. Its cognate antigen is unknown. In the PCR, 60 Vbeta and 13 Jbeta primers were used. Sequencing was performed with immunoSEQ multiplex PCR; in TCRdb, only in-frame clones are kept and a portion is missing. The sample has 150,000 to 200,000 clones; approximately 67% are singletons. The chain has TRBV18 and TRBJ2-7; TRBD2 might be the D (5 bases). Sequences were obtained from PBMCs. The sequence was obtained from a woman between 18 and 29 years old in good health and CMV-seropositive. The CDR3, as DNA: TGTGCCAGCTCACCACTGGCCGGGGAATCAAGCGAGCAGTACTTC. It specifies CASSPLAGESSEQYF.